This T cell receptor beta chain was observed in a study of blood T cell repertoires in COVID-19. Participant ages covered about 18 to 100 years across around 22 US areas. Participant-reported clinical history was the basis for cohort assignment. Cohort 3 recovered donors had two negative PCRs, clearance, or symptom resolution. The sample holds one count of this clone. Per the original data handling: Reference gene primer amplification gave nucleated cell count estimates. The repertoire was sequenced with immunoSEQ multiplex PCR; TCRdb's copy has only in-frame clones and lacks some. The V and J calls and clone size come from that table; D and trimming were worked out from the DNA. The sample lists about 330,000 clones; 92% were seen once. The CDR3 consists of 13 residues. The germline V gene encodes CDR1 MNHEY and CDR2 SMNVEV (reference sequence). Trimming removed 6 bases at V and 4 bases at J, with 7 bases between.

The chain uses TRBV27 and TRBJ1-6, with D maybe TRBD1 (5 bases). The receptor was isolated from a woman aged 25 to 39 who had recovered from COVID-19. The sequencing input was PBMCs or T cells enriched from blood (not recorded which). CDR3 region: CASSDSYNSPLHF. CDR3 DNA sequence: TGTGCCAGCAGCGACAGTTATAATTCACCCCTCCACTTT.